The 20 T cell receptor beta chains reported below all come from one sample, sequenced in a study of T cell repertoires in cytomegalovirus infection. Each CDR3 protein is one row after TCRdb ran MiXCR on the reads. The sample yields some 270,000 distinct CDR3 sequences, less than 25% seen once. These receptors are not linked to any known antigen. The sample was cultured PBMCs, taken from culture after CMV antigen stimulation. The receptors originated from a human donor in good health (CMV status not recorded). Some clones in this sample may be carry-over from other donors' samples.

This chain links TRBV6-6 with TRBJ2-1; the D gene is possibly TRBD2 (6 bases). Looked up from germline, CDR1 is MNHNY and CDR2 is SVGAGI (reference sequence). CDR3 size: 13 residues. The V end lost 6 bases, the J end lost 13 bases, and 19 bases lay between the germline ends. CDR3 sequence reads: CASRPANGLNQFF. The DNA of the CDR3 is TGTGCCAGCAGACCCGCAAATGGACTAAACCAGTTCTTC.

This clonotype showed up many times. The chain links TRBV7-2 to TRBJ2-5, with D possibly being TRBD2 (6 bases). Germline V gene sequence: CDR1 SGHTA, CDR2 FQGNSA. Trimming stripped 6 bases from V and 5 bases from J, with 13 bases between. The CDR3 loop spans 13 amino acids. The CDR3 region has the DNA TGTGCCAGCAGTCCTCCGGGAGAGGAGACCCAGTACTTC. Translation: CASSPPGEETQYF.

The CDR3 loop reads CASSPGLAGVGNEQFF. CDR3 coding DNA: TGTGCCAGTAGCCCCGGACTAGCGGGAGTTGGGAATGAGCAGTTCTTC. The J gene is TRBJ2-1, the V gene TRBV19; TRBD2 agrees at 13 bases. CDR3 length equals 16 residues. The ends lost 6 bases at V and 7 bases at J; junction bases unmatched: 9. In germline, CDR1 is LNHDA, CDR2 SQIVND (reference sequence).

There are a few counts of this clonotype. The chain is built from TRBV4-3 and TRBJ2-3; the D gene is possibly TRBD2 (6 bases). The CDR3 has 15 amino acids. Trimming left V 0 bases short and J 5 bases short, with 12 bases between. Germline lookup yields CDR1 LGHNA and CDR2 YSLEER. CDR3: CASSQDRAGIDTQYF. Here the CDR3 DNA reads TGCGCCAGCAGCCAAGACAGGGCGGGGATAGATACGCAGTATTTT.

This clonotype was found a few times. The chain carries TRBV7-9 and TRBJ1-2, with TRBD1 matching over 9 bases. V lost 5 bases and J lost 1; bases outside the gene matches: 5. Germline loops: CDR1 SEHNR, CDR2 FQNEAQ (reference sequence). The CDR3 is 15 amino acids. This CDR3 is CASSTTTGGNYGYTF. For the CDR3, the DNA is TGTGCCAGCAGCACCACGACAGGGGGTAACTATGGCTACACCTTC. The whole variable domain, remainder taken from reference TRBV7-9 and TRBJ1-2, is DTGVSQNPRHKITKRGQNVTFRCDPISEHNRLYWYRQTLGQGPEFLTYFQNEAQLEKSRLLSDRFSAERPKGSFSTLEIQRTEQGDSAMYLCASSTTTGGNYGYTFGSGTRLTVV.

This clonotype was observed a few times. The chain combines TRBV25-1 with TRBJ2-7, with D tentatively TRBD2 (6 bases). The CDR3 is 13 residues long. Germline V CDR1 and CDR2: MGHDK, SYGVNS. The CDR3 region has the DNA TGTGTTAGCGTAGGGAGGAGCTCCTACGAGCAGTACTTC. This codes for CVSVGRSSYEQYF.

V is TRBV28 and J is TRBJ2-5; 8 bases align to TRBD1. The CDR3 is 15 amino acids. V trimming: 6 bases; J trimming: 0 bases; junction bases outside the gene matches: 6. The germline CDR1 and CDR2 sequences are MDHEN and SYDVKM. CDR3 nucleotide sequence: TGTGCCAGCAGCCAAAACAGGGGGAACCAAGAGACCCAGTACTTC. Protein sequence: CASSQNRGNQETQYF.

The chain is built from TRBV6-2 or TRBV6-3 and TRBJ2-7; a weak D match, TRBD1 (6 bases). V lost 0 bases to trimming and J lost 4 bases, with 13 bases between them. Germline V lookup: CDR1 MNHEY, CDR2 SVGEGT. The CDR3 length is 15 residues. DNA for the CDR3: TGTGCCAGCAGTTACTCCGCAGGGGCTGGGTACGAGCAGTACTTC. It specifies CASSYSAGAGYEQYF.

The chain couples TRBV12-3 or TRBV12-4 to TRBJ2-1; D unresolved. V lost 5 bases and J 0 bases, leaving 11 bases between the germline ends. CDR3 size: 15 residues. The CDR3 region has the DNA TGTGCCAGCAGTCTCATGGTAAGCTCCTACAATGAGCAGTTCTTC. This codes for CASSLMVSSYNEQFF.

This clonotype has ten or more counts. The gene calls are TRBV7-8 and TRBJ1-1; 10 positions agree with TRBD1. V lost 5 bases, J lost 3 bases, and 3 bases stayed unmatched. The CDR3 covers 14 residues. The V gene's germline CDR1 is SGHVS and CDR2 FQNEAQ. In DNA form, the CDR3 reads TGTGCCAGCAGCAGGGACAGGGGACACACTGAAGCTTTCTTT. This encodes CASSRDRGHTEAFF. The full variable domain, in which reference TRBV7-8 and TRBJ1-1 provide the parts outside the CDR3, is GAGVSQSPRYKVAKRGQDVALRCDPISGHVSLFWYQQALGQGPEFLTYFQNEAQLDKSGLPSDRFFAERPEGSVSTLKIQRTQQEDSAVYLCASSRDRGHTEAFFGQGTRLTVV.

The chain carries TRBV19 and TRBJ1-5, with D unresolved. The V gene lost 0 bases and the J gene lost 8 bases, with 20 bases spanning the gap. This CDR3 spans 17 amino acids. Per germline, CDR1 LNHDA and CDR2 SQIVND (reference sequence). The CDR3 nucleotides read TGTGCCAGTAGTATAGAACGACCGCGGACGGGGAATAAGCCCCAGCATTTT. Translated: CASSIERPRTGNKPQHF.

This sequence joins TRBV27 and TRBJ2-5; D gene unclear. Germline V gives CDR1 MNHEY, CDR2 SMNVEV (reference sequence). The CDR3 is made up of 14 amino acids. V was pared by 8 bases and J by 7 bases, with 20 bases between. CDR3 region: CASSPSSVGRTQYF. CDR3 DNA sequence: TGTGCCAGCTCGCCTTCCAGCGTGGGTAGGACCCAGTACTTC.

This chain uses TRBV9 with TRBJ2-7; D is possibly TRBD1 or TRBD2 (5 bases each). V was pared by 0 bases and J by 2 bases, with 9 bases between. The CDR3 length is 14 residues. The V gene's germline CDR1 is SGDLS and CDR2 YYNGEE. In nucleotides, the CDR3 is TGTGCCAGCAGCGTAGATGGGGGACCCTACGAGCAGTACTTC. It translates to CASSVDGGPYEQYF.

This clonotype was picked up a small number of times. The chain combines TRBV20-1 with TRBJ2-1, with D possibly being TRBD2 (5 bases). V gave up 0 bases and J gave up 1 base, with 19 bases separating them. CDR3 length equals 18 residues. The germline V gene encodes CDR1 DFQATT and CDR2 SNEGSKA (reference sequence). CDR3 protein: CSARDLELAGRSYNEQFF. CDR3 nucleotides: TGCAGTGCTAGAGATCTCGAGCTAGCTGGAAGGTCCTACAATGAGCAGTTCTTC.

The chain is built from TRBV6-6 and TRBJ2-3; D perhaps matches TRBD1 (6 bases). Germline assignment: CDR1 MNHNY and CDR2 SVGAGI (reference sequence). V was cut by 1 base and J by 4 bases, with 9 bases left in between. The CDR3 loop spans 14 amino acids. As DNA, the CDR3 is TGTGCCAGCAGTTACTACTACAGGGCAGATACGCAGTATTTT. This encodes CASSYYYRADTQYF.

The CDR3 DNA is TGCGCCAGCAGCCAAGGCGATGCCGAGACCCAGTACTTC. Translated, it gives CASSQGDAETQYF. V and J are TRBV4-1 and TRBJ2-5; D unresolved. This CDR3 comprises 13 residues. Per the germline V gene, CDR1 is MGHRA and CDR2 is YSYEKL. Trimming stripped 1 base from V and 5 bases from J, with 8 bases between.

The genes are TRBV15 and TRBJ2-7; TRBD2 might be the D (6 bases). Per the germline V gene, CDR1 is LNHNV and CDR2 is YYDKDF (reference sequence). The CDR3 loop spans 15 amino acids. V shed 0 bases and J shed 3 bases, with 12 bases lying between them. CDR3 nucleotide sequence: TGTGCCACCAGCAGAGATACAAGGAGGGGCTACGAGCAGTACTTC. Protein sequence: CATSRDTRRGYEQYF. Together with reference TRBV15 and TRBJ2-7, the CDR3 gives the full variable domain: DAMVIQNPRYQVTQFGKPVTLSCSQTLNHNVMYWYQQKSSQAPKLLFHYYDKDFNNEADTPDNFQSRRPNTSFCFLDIRSPGLGDTAMYLCATSRDTRRGYEQYFGPGTRLTVT.

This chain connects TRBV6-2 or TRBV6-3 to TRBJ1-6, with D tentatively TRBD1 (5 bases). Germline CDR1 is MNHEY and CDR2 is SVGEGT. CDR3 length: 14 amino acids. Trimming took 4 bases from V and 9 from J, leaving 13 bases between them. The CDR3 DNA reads TGTGCCAGCAGTTCGGTTGTGGGACGTTCACCCCTCCACTTT. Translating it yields CASSSVVGRSPLHF.

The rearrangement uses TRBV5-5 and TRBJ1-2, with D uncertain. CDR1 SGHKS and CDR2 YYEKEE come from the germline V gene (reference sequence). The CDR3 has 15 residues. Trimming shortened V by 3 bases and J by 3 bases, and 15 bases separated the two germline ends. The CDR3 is CASSYDWRRDYGYTF. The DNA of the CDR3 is TGTGCCAGCAGCTACGACTGGCGTCGGGACTATGGCTACACCTTC.

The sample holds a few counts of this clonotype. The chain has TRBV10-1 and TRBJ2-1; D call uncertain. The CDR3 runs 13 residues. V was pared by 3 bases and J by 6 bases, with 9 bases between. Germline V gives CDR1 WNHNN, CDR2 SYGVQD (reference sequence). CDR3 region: CASSDGPFNEQFF. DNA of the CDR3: TGCGCCAGCAGTGACGGTCCATTCAATGAGCAGTTCTTC.